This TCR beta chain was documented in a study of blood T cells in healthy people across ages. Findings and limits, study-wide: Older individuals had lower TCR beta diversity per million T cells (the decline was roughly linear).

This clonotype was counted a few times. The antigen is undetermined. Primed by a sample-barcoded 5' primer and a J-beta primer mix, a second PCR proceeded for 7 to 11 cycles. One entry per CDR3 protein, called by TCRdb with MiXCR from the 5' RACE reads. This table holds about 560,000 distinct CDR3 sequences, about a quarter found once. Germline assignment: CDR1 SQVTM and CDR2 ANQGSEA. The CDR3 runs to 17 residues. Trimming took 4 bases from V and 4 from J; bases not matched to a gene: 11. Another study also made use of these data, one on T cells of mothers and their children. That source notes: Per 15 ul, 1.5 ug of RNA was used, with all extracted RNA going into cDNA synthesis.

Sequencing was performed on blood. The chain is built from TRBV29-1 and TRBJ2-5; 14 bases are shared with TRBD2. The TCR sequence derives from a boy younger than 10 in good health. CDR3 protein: CSVGTGTSGRYGETQYF. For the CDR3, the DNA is TGCAGCGTTGGGACCGGGACTAGCGGGAGATATGGAGAGACCCAGTACTTC.